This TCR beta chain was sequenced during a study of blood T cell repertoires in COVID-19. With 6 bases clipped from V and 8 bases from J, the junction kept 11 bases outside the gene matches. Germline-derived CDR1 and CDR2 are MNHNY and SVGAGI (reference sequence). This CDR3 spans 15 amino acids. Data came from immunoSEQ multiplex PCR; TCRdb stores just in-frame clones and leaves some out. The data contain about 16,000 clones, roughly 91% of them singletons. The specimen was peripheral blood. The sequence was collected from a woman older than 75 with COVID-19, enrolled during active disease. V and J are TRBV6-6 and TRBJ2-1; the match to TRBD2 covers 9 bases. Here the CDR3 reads CASRRTSARLDEQFF. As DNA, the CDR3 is TGTGCCAGCAGACGGACTAGCGCACGCCTGGATGAGCAGTTCTTC.